This TCR beta chain was retrieved from a study of OX40 agonist ivuxolimab in advanced cancers. Overall study context: Checkpoint inhibitors had been given previously to approximately 40% of patients.

The method was immunoSEQ multiplex PCR; TCRdb's version includes in-frame clones alone and lacks a portion of them. The profile shows 45,000 to 75,000 clones, around 79% of them singletons. The V and J ends lost 1 base and 5 bases respectively, with 12 bases between them. Germline V gene sequence: CDR1 GTSNPN, CDR2 SVGIG (reference sequence). The CDR3 has 14 amino acids. This sequence joins TRBV30 and TRBJ1-5; D call uncertain. Sequencing used CD4+ or CD8+ T cells sorted from blood, obtained in a trial of the OX40 agonist ivuxolimab. This clonotype was sampled from an adult with an advanced solid tumor such as melanoma, head and neck, liver or kidney cancer. CDR3 nucleotide sequence: TGTGCCTGGAGTGCTCGGGTTGGCGATCAGCCCCAGCATTTT. This gives the protein CAWSARVGDQPQHF.